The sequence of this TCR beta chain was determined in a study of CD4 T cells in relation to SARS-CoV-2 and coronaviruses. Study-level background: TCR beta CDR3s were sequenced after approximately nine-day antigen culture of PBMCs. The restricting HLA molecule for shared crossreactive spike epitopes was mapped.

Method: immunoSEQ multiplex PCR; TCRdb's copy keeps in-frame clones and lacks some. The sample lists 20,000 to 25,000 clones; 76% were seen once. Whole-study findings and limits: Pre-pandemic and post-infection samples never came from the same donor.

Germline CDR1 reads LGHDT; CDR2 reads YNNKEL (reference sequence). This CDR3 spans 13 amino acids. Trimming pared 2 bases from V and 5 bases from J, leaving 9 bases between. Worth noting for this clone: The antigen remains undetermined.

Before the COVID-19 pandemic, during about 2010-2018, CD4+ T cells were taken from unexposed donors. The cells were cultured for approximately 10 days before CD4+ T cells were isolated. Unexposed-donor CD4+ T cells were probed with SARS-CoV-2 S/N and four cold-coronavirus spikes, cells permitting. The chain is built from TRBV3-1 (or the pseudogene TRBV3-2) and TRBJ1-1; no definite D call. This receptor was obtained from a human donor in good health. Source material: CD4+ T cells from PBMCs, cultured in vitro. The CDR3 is CASSQSRGTEAFF. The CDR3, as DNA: TGTGCCAGCAGCCAATCTCGTGGGACTGAAGCTTTCTTT.